A selection of T cell receptor beta chains follows, all from one sample in a study of human T cells and chemical hapten exposure. Via MiXCR, TCRdb re-called the RACE reads, giving one row per CDR3 protein. This sample has 82,000 or so distinct CDR3 sequences, with about an eighth found just once. Sequenced material: whole blood, taken in connection with sensitization to the hapten diphenylcyclopropenone (DPC). The receptors stem from a woman aged 50 to 65 with alopecia areata. Some clones in this sample may be carry-over from other donors' samples. Both conserved end residues are part of each CDR3. The order of the fields is V gene, clone size, J gene, D gene, CDR3 protein, CDR3 DNA. D genes are given only for firm matches. Not all rows give a size; the values are once, few, many and, for expanded clones, a class.

TRBV29-1,few,TRBJ2-1,TRBD1,CSVGTDNEQFF,TGCAGCGTGGGGACAGACAATGAGCAGTTCTTC
TRBV6-1,.,TRBJ2-3,.,CASSELWGAADTQYF,TGTGCCAGCAGTGAACTTTGGGGAGCGGCAGATACGCAGTATTTT
TRBV7-2,many,TRBJ2-3,.,CASSPGLPSTDTQYF,TGTGCCAGCAGCCCGGGACTCCCTAGCACAGATACGCAGTATTTT
TRBV20-1,few,TRBJ1-3,.,CSASDGLSSGNTIYF,TGCAGTGCTTCAGACGGACTAAGCTCTGGAAACACCATATATTTT
TRBV13,many,TRBJ1-1,TRBD1,CASRRQGNTEAFF,TGTGCCAGCAGGAGACAGGGGAACACTGAAGCTTTCTTT
TRBV19,.,TRBJ2-1,.,CASKAGNEQFF,TGTGCCAGTAAAGCCGGCAATGAGCAGTTCTTC
TRBV29-1,many,TRBJ1-6,.,CSALLSGQHSPLHF,TGCAGCGCACTTCTTTCGGGGCAGCATTCACCCCTCCACTTT
TRBV29-1,few,TRBJ1-1,.,CSVEMLSQGTEAFF,TGCAGCGTTGAAATGTTGTCCCAGGGCACTGAAGCTTTCTTT
TRBV20-1,few,TRBJ1-1,.,CSAQQETVTEAFF,TGCAGTGCTCAACAGGAGACGGTGACTGAAGCTTTCTTT
TRBV12-3/TRBV12-4,many,TRBJ2-3,TRBD2,CASSYEAGVVDTQYF,TGTGCCAGCAGTTATGAGGCGGGAGTAGTAGATACGCAGTATTTT
TRBV19,.,TRBJ2-1,TRBD2,CASSIASGRARGSYNEQFF,TGTGCCAGTAGTATAGCTAGCGGGAGGGCACGAGGGAGCTACAATGAGCAGTTCTTC
TRBV2,many,TRBJ2-7,TRBD2,CASSREREASYEQYF,TGTGCCAGCAGTAGAGAGCGGGAGGCCTCCTACGAGCAGTACTTC
TRBV10-2,.,TRBJ1-1,.,CASSPGRSTEAFF,TGCGCCAGCAGTCCGGGACGGTCGACTGAAGCTTTCTTT
TRBV11-3,.,TRBJ1-4,.,CASSPEETNRVEKLFF,TGTGCCAGCAGTCCCGAAGAGACAAATCGAGTAGAAAAACTGTTTTTT
TRBV5-4,.,TRBJ1-3,.,CASSRGTGNTIYF,TGTGCCAGCAGTCGGGGCACTGGAAACACCATATATTTT
TRBV27,few,TRBJ2-7,.,CASSLLPGTATEQYF,TGTGCCAGCAGTCTACTCCCGGGTACGGCTACAGAGCAGTACTTC
TRBV29-1,many,TRBJ1-1,.,CSVEWQVNTEAFF,TGCAGCGTTGAATGGCAGGTGAACACTGAAGCTTTCTTT
TRBV12-3/TRBV12-4,many,TRBJ1-5,.,CASSPYGEEPQHF,TGTGCCAGCAGCCCTTACGGGGAGGAGCCCCAGCATTTT
TRBV20-1,many,TRBJ2-6,.,CSASASSGANVLTF,TGCAGTGCTAGCGCTAGCTCTGGGGCCAACGTCCTGACTTTC
TRBV29-1,few,TRBJ2-5,.,CSVDAGYQETQYF,TGCAGCGTTGACGCAGGGTACCAAGAGACCCAGTACTTC
TRBV7-8,many,TRBJ2-1,TRBD2,CASSLLGLASGEQFF,TGTGCCAGCAGCTTATTGGGACTAGCGTCGGGTGAGCAGTTCTTC
TRBV29-1,many,TRBJ2-2,TRBD1,CSVLGQANTGELFF,TGCAGCGTCTTGGGACAGGCGAACACCGGGGAGCTGTTTTTT